The 24 T cell receptor beta chains listed next were all sequenced from one sample in a study of T cells in Graves' hyperthyroidism and ophthalmopathy. From RNA transcripts, TCR beta CDR3 regions were amplified. TCR CDR3 regions were first amplified by RT-PCR with HTBI primers. TCRdb fed the multiplex PCR reads into MiXCR, producing one record per CDR3 protein. The profile covers a few hundred thousand distinct CDR3 sequences, with approximately 15% appearing a single time and over 25% taken by the ten largest. Input material: blood. Source of these receptors: a woman in her 30s with Graves' hyperthyroidism.

The chain joins TRBV18 to TRBJ1-1, with D unresolved. The CDR3 spans 15 residues. V dropped 3 bases and J dropped 5 bases, with 16 bases sitting between them. From germline, CDR1 is KGHSH and CDR2 LQKENI. The CDR3 here is CASSPPDLDWTEAFF. CDR3 nucleotide sequence: TGTGCCAGCTCACCTCCTGACCTGGACTGGACTGAAGCTTTCTTT.

This clonotype was seen more than once but under ten times. Written as DNA, the CDR3 is TGCAGCGGGCTCAGTTCGGGCGGTAGGACTGAAGCTTTCTTT. Translation: CSGLSSGGRTEAFF. This rearrangement joins TRBV29-1 to TRBJ1-1; D unresolved. CDR3 length: 14 residues. Trimming removed 7 bases from V and 5 bases from J, with 20 bases in between. The germline gives CDR1 SQVTM, CDR2 ANQGSEA.

In this sample, this clonotype turned up many times. The V call is TRBV12-3 or TRBV12-4, the J call TRBJ2-3; D might be TRBD2 (5 bases). There are 14 residues in the CDR3. Between the trimmed V and J ends, which lost 6 bases and 0 bases, there was a span of 10 bases. CDR3 sequence reads: CASRRDFSTDTQYF. The CDR3 coding sequence is TGTGCCAGCAGACGGGATTTTAGCACAGATACGCAGTATTTT.

This clonotype was seen repeatedly, ten times or more. The rearrangement joins TRBV11-3 to TRBJ2-1; TRBD1 is a possible D gene (6 bases). Germline CDR1 SGHNT, CDR2 YENEEA. This CDR3 is built from 14 residues. V lost 1 base, J lost 8 bases, and 12 bases lay in between. The CDR3 bases are TGTGCCAGCAGCTTAGCACAGGGCGGTCATGAGCAGTTCTTC. It encodes CASSLAQGGHEQFF.

The sample holds many counts of this clonotype. The chain combines TRBV5-1 with TRBJ2-2; D remains unclear. Germline lookup yields CDR1 SGHRS and CDR2 YFSETQ. Trimming cost V 4 bases and J 6 bases, with 13 bases left between them. The length of the CDR3 is 14 residues. This CDR3 is CASSLSGHSGELFF. CDR3 nucleotide sequence: TGCGCCAGCAGCCTCTCTGGTCACTCCGGGGAGCTGTTTTTT. Drawing the rest from reference TRBV5-1 and TRBJ2-2, the complete variable domain is KAGVTQTPRYLIKTRGQQVTLSCSPISGHRSVSWYQQTPGQGLQFLFEYFSETQRNKGNFPGRFSGRQFSNSRSEMNVSTLELGDSALYLCASSLSGHSGELFFGEGSRLTVL.

The sample holds a few counts of this clonotype. This chain connects TRBV5-6 to TRBJ2-4; 7 positions agree with TRBD1. The CDR3 contains 15 residues. V lost 4 bases and J lost 6; bases outside the gene matches: 10. Per germline, CDR1 SGHDT and CDR2 YYEEEE. The CDR3 DNA is TGTGCCAGCAGCCAAACAGGGGATTCGGGAAACATTCAGTACTTC. Protein sequence: CASSQTGDSGNIQYF.

This clonotype was seen ten or more times. The chain links TRBV20-1 to TRBJ2-5; the D gene is possibly TRBD1 (5 bases). Germline assignment: CDR1 DFQATT and CDR2 SNEGSKA (reference sequence). The CDR3 sequence is 13 residues long. The germline V and J ends were trimmed by 6 bases and 7 bases, with 18 bases remaining between them. The CDR3 reads CSARPDKVATQYF. The CDR3, as DNA: TGCAGTGCGCGTCCGGACAAGGTAGCGACCCAGTACTTC.

The sample holds many counts of this clonotype. The genes are TRBV18 and TRBJ2-1, with 8 bases identical to TRBD2. The germline gives CDR1 KGHSH, CDR2 LQKENI. CDR3 size: 14 residues. V lost 3 bases and J lost 4; bases outside the gene matches: 2. CDR3 nucleotide sequence: TGTGCCAGCTCACCTCCTAGCGGGTACAATGAGCAGTTCTTC. Its translation is CASSPPSGYNEQFF.

This chain uses TRBV6-1 with TRBJ1-1; D unresolved. Germline V lookup: CDR1 MNHNS, CDR2 SASEGT. V gave up 8 bases and J gave up 1 base, with 20 bases separating them. The CDR3 has 16 amino acids. The CDR3 reads CASSGQLGNRNTEAFF. CDR3 DNA sequence: TGTGCCAGCTCGGGCCAACTCGGGAATAGGAACACTGAAGCTTTCTTT.

V usage is TRBV2 and J usage is TRBJ1-3, with 7 bases fitting TRBD1. The CDR3 extends over 16 amino acids. With 7 bases clipped from V and 0 bases from J, the junction kept 9 bases outside the gene matches. CDR1 is SNHLY and CDR2 is FYNNEI in the germline V gene. The CDR3: CASTYGGTASGNTIYF. The CDR3 DNA follows: TGTGCCAGCACCTATGGTGGGACAGCCTCTGGAAACACCATATATTTT.

About this clonotype itself: With a much larger clone just one base away, this may be a read error. V and J are TRBV11-3 and TRBJ2-5; possibly TRBD2 for D (5 bases). The V gene lost 5 bases and the J gene lost 6 bases, with 19 bases spanning the gap. Germline CDR1 reads SGHNT; CDR2 reads YENEEA. The CDR3 runs to 15 residues. The CDR3 loop reads CASSPLPGGQKTQYF. CDR3 coding DNA: TGTGCCAGCAGCCCATTGCCGGGCGGGCAAAAGACCCAGTACTTC.

In the case of this clonotype: A much larger clone is a single base away; this may be a read error. The J gene is TRBJ2-1, the V gene TRBV2; TRBD2 matches at 11 bases. CDR3 size: 16 residues. Germline values: CDR1 SNHLY, CDR2 FYNNEI. CDR3 sequence: CTSTKGSGRAGGEQFF. The DNA for the CDR3 is TGTACCAGCACCAAGGGTAGCGGGAGGGCTGGAGGTGAGCAGTTCTTC.

This clonotype has at least ten counts. The chain links TRBV10-3 to TRBJ1-5; TRBD1 is a possible D gene (5 bases). Germline V gene lookup returns CDR1 ENHRY and CDR2 SYGVKD. CDR3 length: 13 residues. The germline V and J ends were trimmed by 6 bases and 0 bases, with 6 bases remaining between them. DNA of the CDR3: TGTGCCATCAGGGGGGGTAGCAATCAGCCCCAGCATTTT. It codes for CAIRGGSNQPQHF.

This clonotype has a handful of counts. The chain joins TRBV3-1 to TRBJ2-1; D possibly corresponds to TRBD1 (5 bases). Germline loops: CDR1 LGHDT, CDR2 YNNKEL (reference sequence). The CDR3 extends over 17 amino acids. Trimming pared 4 bases from V and 8 bases from J, leaving 24 bases between. The CDR3 sequence: CASSPPGQGYVWDEQFF. CDR3 nucleotide sequence: TGTGCCAGCAGCCCCCCAGGGCAGGGTTATGTCTGGGATGAGCAGTTCTTC.

In the case of this clonotype: This may be a read error, as it is one base from a much larger clone. The rearrangement links TRBV12-3 or TRBV12-4 to TRBJ1-1, with D uncertain. V lost 6 bases and J 1 base, leaving 3 bases between the germline ends. This CDR3 spans 11 amino acids. The CDR3 region has the DNA TGTGCCAGCAGGAAGAACACTGAAGCTTTCTTT. The encoded protein is CASRKNTEAFF.

The chain couples TRBV20-1 to TRBJ2-3; 12 nucleotides match TRBD2. This CDR3 is 14 amino acids long. Germline CDR1 is DFQATT and CDR2 is SNEGSKA (reference sequence). The CDR3 region is CRAQSSGRADTQYF. CDR3 in DNA: TGCAGGGCTCAGTCTAGCGGGAGGGCAGATACGCAGTATTTT.

J is TRBJ2-1 and V is TRBV19; 8 bases line up with TRBD2. The CDR3 has 14 residues. The V gene end was trimmed by 8 bases and the J gene end by 2 bases; junction bases not matched to a gene: 5. The germline gives CDR1 LNHDA, CDR2 SQIVND (reference sequence). The CDR3 loop reads CASQREWTYNEQFF. DNA for the CDR3: TGTGCCAGTCAGCGGGAGTGGACCTACAATGAGCAGTTCTTC.

This clonotype was observed at least ten times. V and J are TRBV20-1 and TRBJ2-7; 8 positions match TRBD2. Germline V gene sequence: CDR1 DFQATT, CDR2 SNEGSKA (reference sequence). The CDR3 runs 14 residues. The ends lost 0 bases at V and 3 bases at J; junction bases unmatched: 4. The CDR3 DNA is TGCAGTGCTAGAGAACGGGAGGGTCTCTACGAGCAGTACTTC. Translating it yields CSAREREGLYEQYF.

This clonotype was seen ten or more times. The J gene is TRBJ2-5, the V gene TRBV28; D may be TRBD2 (5 bases). The CDR3 spans 11 residues. The V end lost 7 bases, the J end lost 3 bases, and 6 bases lay between the germline ends. From germline, CDR1 is MDHEN and CDR2 SYDVKM. CDR3 protein: CASTGKETQYF. CDR3 nucleotide sequence: TGTGCCAGCACGGGGAAAGAGACCCAGTACTTC.

This clonotype was observed at least ten times. This sequence joins TRBV20-1 and TRBJ2-1; 10 bases agree with TRBD1. There are 12 residues in the CDR3. The V gene's germline CDR1 is DFQATT and CDR2 SNEGSKA (reference sequence). The CDR3 sequence: CSLGQGLNEQFF. CDR3 nucleotides: TGCAGCCTGGGACAGGGGTTAAATGAGCAGTTCTTC.

The chain is built from TRBV6-2 or TRBV6-3 and TRBJ2-1, with 8 bases aligning to TRBD2. This CDR3 is 16 amino acids long. The germline V gene encodes CDR1 MNHEY and CDR2 SVGEGT. The CDR3 region has the DNA TGTGCTAGCTTCCGTAGCGGGGCAAGCTCCTACAATGAGCAGTTCTTC. Protein sequence: CASFRSGASSYNEQFF.

V usage is TRBV18 and J usage is TRBJ1-3, with 8 bases aligning to TRBD1. Trimming at V came to 2 bases and at J to 8 bases, leaving 2 bases not matched to a gene. The germline gives CDR1 KGHSH, CDR2 LQKENI. This CDR3 is built from 13 residues. The CDR3 protein is CASSPNRGDTIYF. CDR3 nucleotides: TGTGCCAGCTCACCAAACAGGGGGGACACCATATATTTT.

This sequence joins TRBV20-1 and TRBJ2-5; 10 bases are shared with TRBD2. CDR3 length: 14 amino acids. V was clipped by 6 bases and J by 5 bases; unmatched bases: 9. CDR1 and CDR2 from the germline V gene are DFQATT and SNEGSKA (reference sequence). DNA for the CDR3: TGCAGTGCCCGACGAGCGGGAGGGCACGAGACCCAGTACTTC. This translates into CSARRAGGHETQYF.

This clonotype was counted many times. V gene TRBV2 combines with J gene TRBJ1-5; TRBD1 agrees at 12 bases. Germline V gene sequence: CDR1 SNHLY, CDR2 FYNNEI. J was trimmed by 6 bases and V by 5 bases; bases with no gene match: 5. CDR3 length equals 15 residues. The CDR3 protein is CASSPGTGGGQPQHF. CDR3 sequence (DNA): TGTGCCAGCAGTCCCGGGACAGGGGGCGGTCAGCCCCAGCATTTT.